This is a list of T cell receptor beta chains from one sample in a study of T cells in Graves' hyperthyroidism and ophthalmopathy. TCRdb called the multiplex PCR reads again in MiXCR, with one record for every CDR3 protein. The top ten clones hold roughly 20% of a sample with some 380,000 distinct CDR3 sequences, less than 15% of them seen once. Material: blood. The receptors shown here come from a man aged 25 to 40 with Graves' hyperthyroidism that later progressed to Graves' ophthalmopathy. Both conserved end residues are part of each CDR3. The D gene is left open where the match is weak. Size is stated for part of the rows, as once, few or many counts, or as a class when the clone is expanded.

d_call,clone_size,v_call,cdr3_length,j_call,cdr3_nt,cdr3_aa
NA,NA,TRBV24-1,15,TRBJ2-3,TGTGCCACCAGTGGATCCGCAGGAGTGGCAGATACGCAGTATTTT,CATSGSAGVADTQYF
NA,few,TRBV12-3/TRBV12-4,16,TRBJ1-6,TGTGCCAGCAGTTTCCGAGGAAGGGCGTATAATTCACCCCTCCACTTT,CASSFRGRAYNSPLHF
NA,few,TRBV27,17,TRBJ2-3,TGTGCCAGCAGTCTACTCGGGGGGCCTGCTGGCACAGATACGCAGTATTTT,CASSLLGGPAGTDTQYF
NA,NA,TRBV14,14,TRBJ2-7,TGTGCCAGCAGCCAATGGGGGATTACCTACGAGCAGTACTTC,CASSQWGITYEQYF
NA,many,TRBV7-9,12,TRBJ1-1,TGTGCCAGCAGCTTAGCAGAACAATACGCTTTCTTT,CASSLAEQYAFF
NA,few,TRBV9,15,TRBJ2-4,TGTGCCAGCAGCGTAGCATCAGGAGTAGGGGACATTCAGTACTTC,CASSVASGVGDIQYF
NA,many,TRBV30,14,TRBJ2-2,TGTGCCTGGAACAGTTTAACGAACACCGGGGAGCTGTTTTTT,CAWNSLTNTGELFF
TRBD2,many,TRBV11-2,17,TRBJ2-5,TGTGCCAGCAGCTTAGGACTAGCGGGGGGTAAACAAGAGACCCAGTACTTC,CASSLGLAGGKQETQYF
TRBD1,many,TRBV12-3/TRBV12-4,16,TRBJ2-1,TGTGCCAGCAGTTTAGCGCCGGGACAGGGGCCCAATGAGCAGTTCTTC,CASSLAPGQGPNEQFF
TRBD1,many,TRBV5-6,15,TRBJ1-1,TGTGCCAGCAGCCAGGGCGACAGGGCGGGCACTGAAGCTTTCTTT,CASSQGDRAGTEAFF
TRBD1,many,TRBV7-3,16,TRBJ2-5,TGTGCCAGCAGCTTAGAGACAGGGGGCTACCAAGAGACCCAGTACTTC,CASSLETGGYQETQYF
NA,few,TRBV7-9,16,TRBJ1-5,TGTGCCAGCAGCCTAGCGCTGGTTGGGGAGAATCAGCCCCAGCATTTT,CASSLALVGENQPQHF
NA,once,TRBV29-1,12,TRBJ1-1,TGCAGCGTCGTGACAGGGAACACTGAAGCTTTCTTT,CSVVTGNTEAFF
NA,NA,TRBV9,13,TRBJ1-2,TGTGCCAGCAGCGTAGCTGAGGGCGTTGGCTACACCTTC,CASSVAEGVGYTF
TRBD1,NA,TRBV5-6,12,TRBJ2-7,TGTGCCAGCAGGTTGACAGGGCTCGAGCAGTACTTC,CASRLTGLEQYF
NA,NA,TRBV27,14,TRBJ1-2,TGTGCCAGCAGCCATCGTACAGGATTCTATGGCTACACCTTC,CASSHRTGFYGYTF
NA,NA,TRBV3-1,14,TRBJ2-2,TGTGCCAGCAGCCAAGAGATCAGGTCTGTGGAGCTGTTTTTT,CASSQEIRSVELFF
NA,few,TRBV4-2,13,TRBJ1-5,TGTGCCAGCAGCCAAGATAATGGGCAGCCCCAGCATTTT,CASSQDNGQPQHF
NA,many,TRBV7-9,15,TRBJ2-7,TGTGCCAGCAGCTCACCGAGACAGGTCCCCTACGAGCAGTACTTC,CASSSPRQVPYEQYF
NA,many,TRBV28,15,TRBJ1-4,TGTGCCAGCAGTCTTCCACAGACTTCTAATGAAAAACTGTTTTTT,CASSLPQTSNEKLFF
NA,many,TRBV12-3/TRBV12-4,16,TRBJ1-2,TGTGCCAGCAGTCAAAGGGGACACCTTTCCAGCTATGGCTACACCTTC,CASSQRGHLSSYGYTF
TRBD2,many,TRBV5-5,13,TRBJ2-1,TGTGCCAGCAGCTTCGGGGGGAGGGATGAGCAGTTCTTC,CASSFGGRDEQFF
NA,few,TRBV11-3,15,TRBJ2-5,TGTGCCAGCGAGGGGGATCCGGGACTAAAAGAGACCCAGTACTTC,CASEGDPGLKETQYF
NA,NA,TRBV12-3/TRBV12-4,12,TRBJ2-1,TGTGCCAGCAGTTCCAGTCGCAATGAGCAGTTCTTC,CASSSSRNEQFF
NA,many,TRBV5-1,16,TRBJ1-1,TGCGCCAGCAGCTTCAGTCCGACAGCTCCGAACACTGAAGCTTTCTTT,CASSFSPTAPNTEAFF
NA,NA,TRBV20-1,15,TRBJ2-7,TGCAGTGCTCCTATTAATGGACGCCCGACGGGGGAGCAGTACTTC,CSAPINGRPTGEQYF
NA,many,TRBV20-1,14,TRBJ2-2,TGCAGTGCAAGACCGAGCCTCAACACCGGGGAGCTGTTTTTT,CSARPSLNTGELFF
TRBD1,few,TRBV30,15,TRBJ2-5,TGTGCCTGGGACAGGGGGGCCGGGATCCAAGAGACCCAGTACTTC,CAWDRGAGIQETQYF
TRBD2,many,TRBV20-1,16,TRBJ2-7,TGCAGTGCTAGAGATGAGGCTAGCGGTAGCTCCTACGAGCAGTACTTC,CSARDEASGSSYEQYF
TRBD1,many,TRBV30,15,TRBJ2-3,TGTGCCTGGAGTTTCCGGACAGGGATGAGAGATACGCAGTATTTT,CAWSFRTGMRDTQYF
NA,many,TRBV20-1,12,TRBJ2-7,TGCAGTGCTAGTAAGGGTGCCTACGAGCAGTACTTC,CSASKGAYEQYF
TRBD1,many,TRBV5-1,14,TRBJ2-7,TGCGCCAGCAGTATCGGGACAGGGAACGACGAGCAGTACTTC,CASSIGTGNDEQYF
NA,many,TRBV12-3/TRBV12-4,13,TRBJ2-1,TGTGCCAGCAGTTTAACACAGTACAATGAGCAGTTCTTC,CASSLTQYNEQFF